The sequence of this T cell receptor (beta chain) was determined in a study of T cell changes during pregnancy in multiple sclerosis (dated by TCRdb to the late 2010s). Regarding the complete study: Changes in the T cell repertoire over the course of pregnancy were examined in this study in women with multiple sclerosis.

The library was built by means of the immunoSEQ multiplex PCR assay. TCRdb took over this immuneACCESS table, retaining in-frame rearrangements with V and J assigned. Such tables are incomplete; in checked studies, under half of the missing clones stem from an unresolved V gene, and the remainder is unexplained. This sample has 65,000 to 85,000 clones in its table, and roughly nine tenths of those were observed once. The leading ten clones occupy over 0.7% of the sample. Comments on this clone: The antigen it binds to is not known. No much larger clonotype is one base removed from it; base qualities were not supplied.

After removal of 0 bases from V and 7 bases from J, the junction retains 10 bases not matched to a gene. Taken from cysteine to phenylalanine, the CDR3 has 17 residues. The only DNA kept is the CDR3, 51 bases in frame from the first base. Based on the germline V gene, the CDR1 and CDR2 sequences are LGHNA and YNFKEQ. Sequencing used peripheral blood, obtained in the first trimester of pregnancy. The sequence links TRBV4-2 to TRBJ1-4; 8 central bases correspond to TRBD1. This TCR was sampled from a female donor in good health, enrolled as a control in a pregnancy study. Here the CDR3 is given as CASSQDWASTGGEKLFF. DNA sequence: TGTGCCAGCAGCCAAGATTGGGCTAGTACAGGGGGTGAAAAACTGTTTTTT.